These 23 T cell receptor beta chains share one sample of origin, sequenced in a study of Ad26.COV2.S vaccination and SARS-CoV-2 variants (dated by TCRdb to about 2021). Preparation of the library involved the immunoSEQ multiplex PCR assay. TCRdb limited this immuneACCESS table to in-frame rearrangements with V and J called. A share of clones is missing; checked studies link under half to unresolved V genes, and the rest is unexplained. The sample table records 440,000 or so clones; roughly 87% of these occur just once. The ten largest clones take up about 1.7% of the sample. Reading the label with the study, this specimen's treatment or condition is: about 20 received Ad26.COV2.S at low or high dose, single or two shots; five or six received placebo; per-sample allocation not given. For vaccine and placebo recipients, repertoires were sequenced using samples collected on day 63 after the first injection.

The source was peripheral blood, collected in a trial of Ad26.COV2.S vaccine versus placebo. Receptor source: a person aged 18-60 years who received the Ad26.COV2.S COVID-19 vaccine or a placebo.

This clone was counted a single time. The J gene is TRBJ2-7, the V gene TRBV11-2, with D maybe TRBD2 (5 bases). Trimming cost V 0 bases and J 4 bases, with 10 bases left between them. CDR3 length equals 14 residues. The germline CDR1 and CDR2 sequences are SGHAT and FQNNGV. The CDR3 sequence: CASSLERARYEQYF. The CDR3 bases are TGTGCCAGCAGCTTAGAGCGGGCGCGGTACGAGCAGTACTTC.

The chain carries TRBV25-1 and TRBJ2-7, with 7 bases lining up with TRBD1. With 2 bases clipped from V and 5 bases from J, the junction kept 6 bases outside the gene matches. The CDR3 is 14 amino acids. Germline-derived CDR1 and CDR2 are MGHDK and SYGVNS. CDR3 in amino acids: CASSEMRQGHEQYF. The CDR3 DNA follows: TGTGCCAGCAGTGAAATGCGACAGGGCCACGAGCAGTACTTC.

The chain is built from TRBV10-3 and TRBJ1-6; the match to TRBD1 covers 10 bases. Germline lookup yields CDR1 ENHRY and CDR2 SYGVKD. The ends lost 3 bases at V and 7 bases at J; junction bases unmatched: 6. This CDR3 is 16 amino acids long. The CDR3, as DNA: TGTGCCATCAGTGATAAAGACAGGGGGCTCAATTCACCCCTCCACTTT. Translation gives CAISDKDRGLNSPLHF.

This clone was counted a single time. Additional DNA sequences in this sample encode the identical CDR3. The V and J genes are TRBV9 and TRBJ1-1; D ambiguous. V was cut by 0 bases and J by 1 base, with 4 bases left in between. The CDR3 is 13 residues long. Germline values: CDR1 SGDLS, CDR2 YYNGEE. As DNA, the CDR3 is TGTGCCAGCAGCGTAGGTGCGAACACTGAAGCTTTCTTT. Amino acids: CASSVGANTEAFF.

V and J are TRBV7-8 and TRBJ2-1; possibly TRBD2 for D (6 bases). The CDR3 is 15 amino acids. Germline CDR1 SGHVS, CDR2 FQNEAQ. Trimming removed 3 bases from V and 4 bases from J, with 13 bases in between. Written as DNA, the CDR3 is TGTGCCAGCAGCTTTGGGCTAGCGATTTACAATGAGCAGTTCTTC. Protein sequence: CASSFGLAIYNEQFF.

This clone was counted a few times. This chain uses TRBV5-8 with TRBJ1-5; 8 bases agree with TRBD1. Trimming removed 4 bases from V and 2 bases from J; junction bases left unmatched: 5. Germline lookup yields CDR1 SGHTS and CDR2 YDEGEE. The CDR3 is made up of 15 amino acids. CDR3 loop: CASSPPGQGNQPQHF. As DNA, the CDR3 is TGTGCCAGCAGCCCGCCGGGACAGGGCAATCAGCCCCAGCATTTT.

In nucleotides, the CDR3 is TGTGCCAGCAGCCCCCGGGACTACCGACGGGAGTATGAGCAGTTCTTC. Translation: CASSPRDYRREYEQFF. The chain joins TRBV28 to TRBJ2-1; 7 bases align to TRBD2. The CDR3 runs 16 residues. V gave up 6 bases and J gave up 8 bases; unmatched junction bases: 16. From germline, CDR1 is MDHEN and CDR2 SYDVKM.

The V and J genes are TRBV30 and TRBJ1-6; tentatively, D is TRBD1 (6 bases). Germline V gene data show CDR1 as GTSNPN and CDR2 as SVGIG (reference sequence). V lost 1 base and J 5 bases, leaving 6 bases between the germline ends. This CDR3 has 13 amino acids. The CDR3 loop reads CAWSGTDNSPLHF. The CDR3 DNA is TGTGCCTGGAGTGGGACAGATAATTCACCCCTCCACTTT.

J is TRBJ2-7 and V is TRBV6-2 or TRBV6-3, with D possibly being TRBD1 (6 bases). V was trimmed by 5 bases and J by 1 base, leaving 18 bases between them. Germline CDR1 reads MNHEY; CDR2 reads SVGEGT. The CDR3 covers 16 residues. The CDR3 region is CASSGETGKWSYEQYF. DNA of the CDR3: TGTGCCAGCAGTGGGGAAACAGGGAAATGGTCCTACGAGCAGTACTTC.

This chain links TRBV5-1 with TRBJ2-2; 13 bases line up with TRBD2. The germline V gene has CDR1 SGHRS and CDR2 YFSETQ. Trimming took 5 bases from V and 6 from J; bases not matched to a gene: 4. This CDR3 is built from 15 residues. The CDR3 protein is CASSLLAGGAGELFF. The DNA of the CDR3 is TGCGCCAGCAGTTTACTAGCGGGAGGGGCCGGGGAGCTGTTTTTT.

The CDR3 region is CASSYDSGYGYTF. The CDR3 bases are TGTGCCAGCAGTTATGACAGCGGCTATGGCTACACCTTC. The V and J genes are TRBV6-6 and TRBJ1-2; D possibly corresponds to TRBD1 (5 bases). Per germline, CDR1 MNHNY and CDR2 SVGAGI (reference sequence). The V and J ends lost 3 bases and 4 bases respectively, with 9 bases between them. CDR3 length: 13 amino acids.

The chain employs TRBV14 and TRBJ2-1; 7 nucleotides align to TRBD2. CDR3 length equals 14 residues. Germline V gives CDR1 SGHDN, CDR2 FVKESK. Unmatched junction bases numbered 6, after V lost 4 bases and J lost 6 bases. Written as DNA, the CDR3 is TGTGCCAGCAGCCTCCCCGGGACTACCAATGAGCAGTTCTTC. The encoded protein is CASSLPGTTNEQFF. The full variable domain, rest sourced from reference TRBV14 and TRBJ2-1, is EAGVTQFPSHSVIEKGQTVTLRCDPISGHDNLYWYRRVMGKEIKFLLHFVKESKQDESGMPNNRFLAERTGGTYSTLKVQPAELEDSGVYFCASSLPGTTNEQFFGPGTRLTVL.

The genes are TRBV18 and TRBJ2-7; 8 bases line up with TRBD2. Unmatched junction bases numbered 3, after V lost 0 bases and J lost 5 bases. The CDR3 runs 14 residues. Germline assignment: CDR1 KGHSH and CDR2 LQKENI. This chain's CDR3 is CASSPPGRGNEQYF. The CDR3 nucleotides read TGTGCCAGCTCACCACCCGGGAGGGGGAACGAGCAGTACTTC. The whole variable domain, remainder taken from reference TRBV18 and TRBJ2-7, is NAGVMQNPRHLVRRRGQEARLRCSPMKGHSHVYWYRQLPEEGLKFMVYLQKENIIDESGMPKERFSAEFPKEGPSILRIQQVVRGDSAAYFCASSPPGRGNEQYFGPGTRLTVT.

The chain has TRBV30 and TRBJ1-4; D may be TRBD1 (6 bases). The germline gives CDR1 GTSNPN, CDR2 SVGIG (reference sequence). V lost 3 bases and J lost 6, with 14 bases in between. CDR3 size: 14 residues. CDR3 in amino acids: CAWRNGGMDEKLFF. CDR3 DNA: TGTGCCTGGAGGAACGGGGGCATGGATGAAAAACTGTTTTTT. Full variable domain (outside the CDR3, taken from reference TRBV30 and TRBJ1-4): SQTIHQWPATLVQPVGSPLSLECTVEGTSNPNLYWYRQAAGRGLQLLFYSVGIGQISSEVPQNLSASRPQDRQFILSSKKLLLSDSGFYLCAWRNGGMDEKLFFGSGTQLSVL.

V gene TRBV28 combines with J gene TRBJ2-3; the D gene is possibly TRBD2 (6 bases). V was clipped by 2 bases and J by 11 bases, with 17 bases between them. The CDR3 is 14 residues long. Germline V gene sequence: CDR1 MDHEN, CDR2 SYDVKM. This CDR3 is CASSLGTGLSVQYF. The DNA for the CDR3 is TGTGCCAGCAGTTTAGGGACGGGACTGAGTGTGCAGTATTTT.

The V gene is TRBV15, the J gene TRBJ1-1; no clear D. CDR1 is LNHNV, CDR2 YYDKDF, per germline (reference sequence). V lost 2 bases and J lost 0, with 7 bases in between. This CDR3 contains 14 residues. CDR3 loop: CATSRLPMNTEAFF. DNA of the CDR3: TGTGCCACCAGCAGACTCCCCATGAACACTGAAGCTTTCTTT.

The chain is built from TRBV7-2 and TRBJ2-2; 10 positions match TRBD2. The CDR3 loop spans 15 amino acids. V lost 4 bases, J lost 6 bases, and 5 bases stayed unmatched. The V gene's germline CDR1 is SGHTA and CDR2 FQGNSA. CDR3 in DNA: TGTGCCAGCAGCTACACCGGGACTAGCGCCGGGGAGCTGTTTTTT. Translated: CASSYTGTSAGELFF.

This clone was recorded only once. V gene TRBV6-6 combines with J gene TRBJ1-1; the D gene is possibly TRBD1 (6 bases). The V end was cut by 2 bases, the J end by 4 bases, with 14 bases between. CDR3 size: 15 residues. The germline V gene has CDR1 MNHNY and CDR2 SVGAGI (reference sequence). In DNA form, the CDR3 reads TGTGCCAGCAGTTACACTGGGGGCTGGGGCACTGAAGCTTTCTTT. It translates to CASSYTGGWGTEAFF.

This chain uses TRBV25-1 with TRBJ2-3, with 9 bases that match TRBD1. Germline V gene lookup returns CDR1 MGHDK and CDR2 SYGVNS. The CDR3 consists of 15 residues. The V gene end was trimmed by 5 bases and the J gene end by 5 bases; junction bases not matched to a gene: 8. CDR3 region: CASSPGTGSRDTQYF. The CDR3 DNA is TGTGCCAGCAGTCCCGGGACAGGGTCAAGAGATACGCAGTATTTT.

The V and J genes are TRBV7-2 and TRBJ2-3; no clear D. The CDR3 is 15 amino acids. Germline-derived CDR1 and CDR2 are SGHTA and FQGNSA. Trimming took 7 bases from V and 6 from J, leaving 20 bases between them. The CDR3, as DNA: TGTGCCAGCATCCCCTCCGTGAATACGTGGGATACGCAGTATTTT. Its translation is CASIPSVNTWDTQYF.

The CDR3 loop reads CAWNLDRSAEAFF. The CDR3 coding sequence is TGTGCCTGGAACTTGGACCGTTCTGCTGAAGCTTTCTTT. V and J are TRBV30 and TRBJ1-1; the D is unclear. The CDR3 is made up of 13 amino acids. V was cut by 4 bases and J by 6 bases, with 15 bases left in between. CDR1 is GTSNPN, CDR2 SVGIG, per germline (reference sequence).

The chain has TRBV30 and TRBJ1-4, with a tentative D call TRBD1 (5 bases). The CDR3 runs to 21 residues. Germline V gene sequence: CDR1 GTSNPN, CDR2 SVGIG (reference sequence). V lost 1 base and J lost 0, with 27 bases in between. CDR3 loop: CAWSGTRAWGSPLATNEKLFF. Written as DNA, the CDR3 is TGTGCCTGGAGTGGAACGAGGGCCTGGGGCAGTCCACTAGCAACTAATGAAAAACTGTTTTTT.

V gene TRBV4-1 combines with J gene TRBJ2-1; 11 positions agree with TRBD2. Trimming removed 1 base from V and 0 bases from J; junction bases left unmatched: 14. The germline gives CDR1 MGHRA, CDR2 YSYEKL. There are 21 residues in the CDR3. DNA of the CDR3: TGCGCCAGCAGCCAAGCGCATTATAGCGGGGGGGCCCGCATCTCCTACAATGAGCAGTTCTTC. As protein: CASSQAHYSGGARISYNEQFF.